This T cell receptor beta chain was captured by sequencing in a study of T cells in Graves' hyperthyroidism and ophthalmopathy. Amplified regions were TCR beta CDR3 sequences from RNA transcripts. Researchers ran a first-round RT-PCR on the TCR CDR3 using the HTBI primer set. TCRdb itself ran the multiplex PCR reads through MiXCR, one entry per CDR3 protein. The data hold roughly 640,000 distinct CDR3 sequences, with 16% observed a single time. Germline V CDR1 and CDR2: SGDLS, YYNGEE. The CDR3 covers 16 residues. The J segment lost 6 bases and the V segment lost 0 bases, leaving 8 bases of the junction unmatched.

V usage is TRBV9 and J usage is TRBJ2-3; 9 bases fit TRBD2. The specimen sequenced was blood. The sequence came from a woman in her 40s with Graves' ophthalmopathy. The CDR3 DNA reads TGTGCCAGCAGCGTAGCCCTAGCGGGAACCATGGATACGCAGTATTTT. Its translation: CASSVALAGTMDTQYF.